Sequencing of this T cell receptor beta chain was carried out in a study of read filtering for tumor transcriptome and immune sequencing. This clonotype came up a few times. Molecular barcoded adaptors covering alpha/delta and beta/gamma chains were used on 400 to 450 ng RNA. TCRdb reanalysed the reads using MiXCR and keeps one entry per CDR3 protein. The sample shows around 58,000 distinct CDR3 sequences, more than 11% of them seen only once. The CDR3 loop spans 14 amino acids. V dropped 5 bases and J dropped 14; count of bases not matched to a gene: 12. Germline V gives CDR1 SGHTA, CDR2 FQGNSA. The TCR originated in a donor older than 35 with multiple myeloma. Sequencing used a population of CD138-negative cells sorted from bone marrow. This chain links TRBV7-2 with TRBJ2-1; TRBD2 aligns across 10 bases. The CDR3 region is CASSQQAGGLKEFF. CDR3 DNA sequence: TGTGCCAGCAGCCAACAAGCGGGAGGGCTTAAGGAGTTCTTC.